The clone carrying this TCR beta chain was seen a few times. The antigen is undetermined. In making diagnoses, clinical symptoms, serum thyroxine and TRAb, thyroid ultrasound and orbital computed tomography were all used. Amplification targeted TCR beta CDR3 regions from RNA transcripts. The HTBI primer set was used in a first-round RT-PCR of the TCR CDR3. MiXCR was run by TCRdb on the multiplex PCR reads, yielding one entry per CDR3 protein. The sample includes 250,000 or so distinct CDR3 sequences, approximately 16% of them seen just once. These data belong to a study of T cells in Graves' hyperthyroidism and ophthalmopathy. Study results and limitations: Researchers found most expanded thyroid clonotypes above 0.001 in blood as well.

V shed 0 bases, J shed 0 bases, and the junction held 2 bases outside the gene matches. This CDR3 region has 15 residues. Germline loops: CDR1 LNHDA, CDR2 SQIVND (reference sequence). The rearrangement joins TRBV19 to TRBJ2-7; 7 bases match TRBD2. The clonotype was recovered from a woman between 45 and 60 years old with Graves' hyperthyroidism that later progressed to Graves' ophthalmopathy. Sequencing used blood. CDR3 nucleotides: TGTGCCAGTAGTATAGAAGCGGGGATCTCCTACGAGCAGTACTTC. Translated: CASSIEAGISYEQYF.